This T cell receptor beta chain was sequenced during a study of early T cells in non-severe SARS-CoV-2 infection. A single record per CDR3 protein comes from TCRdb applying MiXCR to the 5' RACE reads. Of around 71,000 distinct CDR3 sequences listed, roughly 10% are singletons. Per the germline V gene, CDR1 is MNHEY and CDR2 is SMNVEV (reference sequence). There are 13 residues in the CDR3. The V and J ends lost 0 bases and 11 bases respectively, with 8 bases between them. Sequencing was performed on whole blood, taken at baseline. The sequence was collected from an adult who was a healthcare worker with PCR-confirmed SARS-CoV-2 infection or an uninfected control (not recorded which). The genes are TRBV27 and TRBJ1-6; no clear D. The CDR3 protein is CASSLSGAAPLHF. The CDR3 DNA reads TGTGCCAGCAGTTTATCCGGAGCAGCACCCCTCCACTTT.